These 26 T cell receptor beta chains were all obtained from the same sample, sequenced in a study of blood T cell repertoires in COVID-19. Method: immunoSEQ multiplex PCR; TCRdb's copy keeps in-frame clones and lacks some. The sample contains 250,000 or so clones, about four fifths of which appear only once. Sequencing was done on a sample of peripheral blood. These receptors came from a man between 25 and 39 years old who had recovered from COVID-19.

In its sample, this clone was seen once. The genes are TRBV7-9 and TRBJ1-5; no clear D. V lost 0 bases and J lost 6, with 3 bases in between. The CDR3 spans 12 residues. Germline V gene sequence: CDR1 SEHNR, CDR2 FQNEAQ (reference sequence). This chain's CDR3 is CASSLAGQPQHF. In DNA form, the CDR3 reads TGTGCCAGCAGCTTAGCCGGTCAGCCCCAGCATTTT. Variable domain in full (rest from reference TRBV7-9 and TRBJ1-5): DTGVSQNPRHKITKRGQNVTFRCDPISEHNRLYWYRQTLGQGPEFLTYFQNEAQLEKSRLLSDRFSAERPKGSFSTLEIQRTEQGDSAMYLCASSLAGQPQHFGDGTRLSIL.

The V gene is TRBV7-8, the J gene TRBJ2-1; D unclear. V was pared by 2 bases and J by 1 base, with 9 bases between. Germline CDR1 and CDR2: SGHVS and FQNEAQ. This CDR3 region has 15 residues. DNA of the CDR3: TGTGCCAGCAGCTTAATGGGCAGATCCTACAATGAGCAGTTCTTC. Protein: CASSLMGRSYNEQFF.

This rearrangement joins TRBV10-3 to TRBJ2-3, with a possible D match to TRBD2 (6 bases). Germline V gene data show CDR1 as ENHRY and CDR2 as SYGVKD. V lost 10 bases and J 0 bases, leaving 14 bases between the germline ends. The CDR3 covers 14 residues. CDR3 nucleotide sequence: TGTGCCACGCACATAGGGACTAGCACAGATACGCAGTATTTT. It translates to CATHIGTSTDTQYF.

The gene calls are TRBV3-1 (or the pseudogene TRBV3-2) and TRBJ2-1; TRBD2 matches at 7 bases. V lost 0 bases and J lost 5; bases outside the gene matches: 4. Germline-derived CDR1 and CDR2 are LGHDT and YNNKEL (reference sequence). CDR3 length equals 15 residues. CDR3 DNA sequence: TGTGCCAGCAGCCAAGATGGGGGACTAAACAATGAGCAGTTCTTC. Encoded protein: CASSQDGGLNNEQFF.

The V gene is TRBV5-6, the J gene TRBJ2-5, with 13 bases aligning to TRBD2. The germline gives CDR1 SGHDT, CDR2 YYEEEE. The CDR3 runs to 16 residues. V dropped 2 bases and J dropped 1; count of bases not matched to a gene: 2. The CDR3 bases are TGTGCCAGCAGCTTCGGACTAGCGGGGGCCCAAGAGACCCAGTACTTC. Translation: CASSFGLAGAQETQYF.

The rearrangement uses TRBV2 and TRBJ2-7, with TRBD2 identical over 9 bases. The V and J ends lost 5 bases and 6 bases, in that order; junction bases with no gene match: 14. CDR1 is SNHLY and CDR2 is FYNNEI in the germline V gene. This CDR3 has 16 amino acids. The CDR3 coding sequence is TGTGCCAGCAGTAACTTAGCGGGGGCCCCGGCTGGCGAGCAGTACTTC. Protein product: CASSNLAGAPAGEQYF.

The chain is built from TRBV3-1 (or the pseudogene TRBV3-2) and TRBJ2-1; D possibly corresponds to TRBD2 (6 bases). Germline V gene sequence: CDR1 LGHDT, CDR2 YNNKEL (reference sequence). Trimming took 1 base from V and 10 from J, leaving 8 bases between them. CDR3 length: 12 residues. CDR3 in amino acids: CASSQGLAEQFF. The CDR3 DNA is TGTGCCAGCAGCCAAGGGCTAGCGGAGCAGTTCTTC.

V usage is TRBV28 and J usage is TRBJ2-3; 9 nucleotides line up with TRBD2. CDR1 MDHEN and CDR2 SYDVKM come from the germline V gene. The CDR3 sequence is 16 residues long. The ends lost 5 bases at V and 2 bases at J; junction bases unmatched: 8. The CDR3 bases are TGTGCCAGCAGTACCCCGGCTAGCGGGGTCACAGATACGCAGTATTTT. This translates into CASSTPASGVTDTQYF.

This rearrangement joins TRBV2 to TRBJ1-4; TRBD1 agrees at 8 bases. Germline CDR1 is SNHLY and CDR2 is FYNNEI. With 7 bases clipped from V and 10 bases from J, the junction kept 11 bases outside the gene matches. The CDR3 has 14 residues. For the CDR3, the DNA is TGTGCCAGCACCGAAGGGAACAGGGGGGGAAAACTGTTTTTT. Translation: CASTEGNRGGKLFF.

The chain uses TRBV9 and TRBJ2-5; 7 bases match TRBD2. Germline trimming cut 0 bases from V and 3 bases from J; bases unmatched to any gene: 5. Germline V gene sequence: CDR1 SGDLS, CDR2 YYNGEE. The CDR3 runs 15 residues. The CDR3: CASSVAGREEETQYF. CDR3 nucleotide sequence: TGTGCCAGCAGCGTAGCTGGGAGGGAGGAAGAGACCCAGTACTTC.

The J gene is TRBJ2-1, the V gene TRBV12-5; 7 bases are shared with TRBD2. The length of the CDR3 is 15 residues. The V gene's germline CDR1 is LGHNT and CDR2 FRNRAP. The V segment lost 6 bases and the J segment 4 bases; nucleotides outside the gene matches: 9. The DNA for the CDR3 is TGTGCTAGTGGAATAGGGGCTAGCGGATACAATGAGCAGTTCTTC. Translating gives CASGIGASGYNEQFF. Full variable domain (rest looked up from reference TRBV12-5 and TRBJ2-1): DARVTQTPRHKVTEMGQEVTMRCQPILGHNTVFWYRQTMMQGLELLAYFRNRAPLDDSGMPKDRFSAEMPDATLATLKIQPSEPRDSAVYFCASGIGASGYNEQFFGPGTRLTVL.

The rearrangement links TRBV7-6 to TRBJ2-3; a possible D gene is TRBD2 (7 bases). CDR3 length: 18 amino acids. Trimming pared 1 base from V and 3 bases from J, leaving 20 bases between. The germline CDR1 and CDR2 sequences are SGHVS and FNYEAQ. CDR3 amino acids: CASSLVGGGAFVTDTQYF. CDR3 sequence (DNA): TGTGCCAGCAGCTTAGTGGGAGGGGGGGCCTTTGTGACAGATACGCAGTATTTT. The variable domain in full, completed from reference TRBV7-6 and TRBJ2-3, reads GAGVSQSPRYKVTKRGQDVALRCDPISGHVSLYWYRQALGQGPEFLTYFNYEAQQDKSGLPNDRFSAERPEGSISTLTIQRTEQRDSAMYRCASSLVGGGAFVTDTQYFGPGTRLTVL.

This clone was found once. The gene calls are TRBV2 and TRBJ1-5; 9 bases agree with TRBD1. Per germline, CDR1 SNHLY and CDR2 FYNNEI. This CDR3 has 16 residues. The ends lost 6 bases at V and 2 bases at J; junction bases unmatched: 8. The CDR3: CASSIQGASGNQPQHF. As DNA, the CDR3 is TGTGCCAGCAGCATACAGGGGGCCTCTGGCAATCAGCCCCAGCATTTT.

The chain uses TRBV7-5 and TRBJ2-7; the DNA was not used to check the table's D call, TRBD1. TRBV7-5 is assigned pseudogene status. The CDR3 sequence is 13 residues long. The CDR3 coding sequence is TGTGTCAGAAGCTTTACAGGGACCTACGAGCAGTACGTC. Residues: CVRSFTGTYEQYV.

The chain is built from TRBV19 and TRBJ1-2, with 7 bases matching TRBD1. The CDR3 covers 14 residues. J gave up 1 base and V 7 bases, and 6 bases lay outside the gene matches. Germline values: CDR1 LNHDA, CDR2 SQIVND (reference sequence). The CDR3 loop is CASIKGARNYGYTF. The CDR3 bases are TGTGCCAGTATCAAGGGGGCACGTAACTATGGCTACACCTTC. Full variable domain (missing parts from reference TRBV19 and TRBJ1-2): DGGITQSPKYLFRKEGQNVTLSCEQNLNHDAMYWYRQDPGQGLRLIYYSQIVNDFQKGDIAEGYSVSREKKESFPLTVTSAQKNPTAFYLCASIKGARNYGYTFGSGTRLTVV.

To note about this clone: Other nucleotide sequences from this sample produce the same CDR3. V is TRBV28 and J is TRBJ1-5; the match to TRBD1 covers 8 bases. Germline V gene data show CDR1 as MDHEN and CDR2 as SYDVKM. This CDR3 contains 15 residues. The J segment lost 3 bases and the V segment lost 2 bases, leaving 3 bases of the junction unmatched. In DNA form, the CDR3 reads TGTGCCAGCAGTTTAGAGGGACAGGACAATCAGCCCCAGCATTTT. Its protein is CASSLEGQDNQPQHF.

The chain combines TRBV2 with TRBJ1-5; 10 nucleotides line up with TRBD1. V lost 5 bases, J lost 7 bases, and 8 bases stayed unmatched. The CDR3 has 15 amino acids. Germline CDR1 SNHLY, CDR2 FYNNEI. CDR3 nucleotide sequence: TGTGCCAGCAGTCCGGGACAGGGGTCTGGGCAGCCCCAGCATTTT. It yields the protein CASSPGQGSGQPQHF.

V usage is TRBV7-9 and J usage is TRBJ1-4; 7 bases line up with TRBD1. Germline CDR1 and CDR2: SEHNR and FQNEAQ (reference sequence). V trimming: 5 bases; J trimming: 1 base; junction bases outside the gene matches: 4. CDR3 length: 15 residues. The CDR3 DNA reads TGTGCCAGCAGCGAGCGACAGGGAACTAATGAAAAACTGTTTTTT. This codes for CASSERQGTNEKLFF.

This clone came up once. CDR3: CASSPEGRGNEQFF. In DNA form, the CDR3 reads TGTGCCAGCAGCCCCGAGGGCCGAGGCAATGAGCAGTTCTTC. The chain couples TRBV9 to TRBJ2-1, with a possible D match to TRBD2 (5 bases). This CDR3 spans 14 amino acids. In germline, CDR1 is SGDLS, CDR2 YYNGEE. The V end lost 4 bases, the J end lost 6 bases, and 14 bases lay between the germline ends.

The chain uses TRBV18 and TRBJ1-2; 8 bases align to TRBD1. Germline V CDR1 and CDR2: KGHSH, LQKENI. Trimming took 4 bases from V and 5 from J; bases not matched to a gene: 3. The CDR3 sequence is 13 residues long. The CDR3 spells CASSQDRAYGYTF. The CDR3, as DNA: TGTGCCAGCTCACAGGACAGGGCTTATGGCTACACCTTC.

The J gene is TRBJ1-5, the V gene TRBV10-3; 10 positions agree with TRBD1. The V and J ends lost 1 base and 2 bases, in that order; junction bases with no gene match: 2. The CDR3 is 16 residues long. The germline CDR1 and CDR2 sequences are ENHRY and SYGVKD. CDR3 nucleotides: TGTGCCATCAGTGAGTTCGGACAGGGGGGCAATCAGCCCCAGCATTTT. Amino acid sequence: CAISEFGQGGNQPQHF.

V and J are TRBV9 and TRBJ2-2; the match to TRBD2 covers 12 bases. The CDR3 extends over 15 amino acids. Germline CDR1 is SGDLS and CDR2 is YYNGEE. With 4 bases clipped from V and 6 bases from J, the junction kept 4 bases outside the gene matches. This chain's CDR3 is CASSPSGGASGELFF. The CDR3 nucleotides read TGTGCCAGCAGCCCTAGCGGGGGGGCCTCCGGGGAGCTGTTTTTT.

This clone occurred once. V is TRBV7-8 and J is TRBJ1-6; the match to TRBD1 covers 8 bases. This CDR3 spans 16 amino acids. Looked up from germline, CDR1 is SGHVS and CDR2 is FQNEAQ. The trim removed 5 bases at V and 9 bases at J, leaving 12 bases unmatched. CDR3 in amino acids: CASSAGTGNVGSPLHF. In DNA, the CDR3 is TGTGCCAGCAGCGCCGGGACAGGAAATGTAGGTTCACCCCTCCACTTT.

This sequence joins TRBV3-1 (or the pseudogene TRBV3-2) and TRBJ2-7, with D unclear. CDR1 LGHDT and CDR2 YNNKEL come from the germline V gene (reference sequence). V was cut by 1 base and J by 0 bases, with 7 bases left in between. This CDR3 is 14 amino acids long. Written as DNA, the CDR3 is TGTGCCAGCAGCCAAGGCCCCTACTCCTACGAGCAGTACGTC. This codes for CASSQGPYSYEQYV.

The chain employs TRBV7-3 and TRBJ2-6; weak D call: TRBD2 (7 bases). V lost 4 bases, J lost 0 bases, and 16 bases lay in between. The CDR3 has 18 residues. The germline gives CDR1 SGHTA, CDR2 FQGTGA. The CDR3 loop is CASSSSGGLPSGANVLTF. DNA for the CDR3: TGTGCCAGCAGCTCCTCCGGGGGGCTCCCCTCTGGGGCCAACGTCCTGACTTTC.

V gene TRBV5-4 combines with J gene TRBJ2-1; 8 bases align to TRBD2. CDR3 length equals 17 residues. J lost 0 bases, V lost 4 bases, and 9 bases had no gene match. Germline V CDR1 and CDR2: SGHNT, YYREEE (reference sequence). The CDR3 loop is CASSPDSGAISYNEQFF. CDR3 sequence (DNA): TGTGCCAGCAGCCCGGATAGCGGGGCCATCTCCTACAATGAGCAGTTCTTC.